One sample yielded the 9 T cell receptor beta chains listed below, sequenced in a study of cytomegalovirus exposure and HLA in healthy donors. PCR employed 60 Vbeta and 13 Jbeta primers. The data were produced by immunoSEQ multiplex PCR, yet TCRdb's version contains in-frame clones alone and is incomplete. The sample lists about 70,000 clones; 60% to 75% were seen once. Material: PBMCs. Receptor source: a woman in her sixties in good health and CMV-seropositive.

The chain links TRBV6-5 to TRBJ1-2, with 9 bases lining up with TRBD1. The V gene end was trimmed by 0 bases and the J gene end by 7 bases; junction bases not matched to a gene: 6. The CDR3 has 15 residues. Germline lookup yields CDR1 MNHEY and CDR2 SVGAGI. CDR3 bases: TGTGCCAGCAGTTACTCGAACAGGGGGCACTCTGGCTACACCTTC. Translated: CASSYSNRGHSGYTF.

The chain couples TRBV19 to TRBJ1-5; a possible D gene is TRBD1 (6 bases). This CDR3 contains 16 residues. CDR1 and CDR2 from the germline V gene are LNHDA and SQIVND (reference sequence). V was clipped by 3 bases and J by 5 bases, with 17 bases between them. This chain's CDR3 is CASSIDRRRVDQPQHF. DNA of the CDR3: TGTGCCAGTAGTATCGACAGGCGCAGGGTTGATCAGCCCCAGCATTTT.

For the CDR3, the DNA is TGCGCCACCAAACCGGGTGCGAACACTGAAGCTTTCTTT. Protein: CATKPGANTEAFF. The J gene is TRBJ1-1, the V gene TRBV5-1, with D unclear. Germline V gene sequence: CDR1 SGHRS, CDR2 YFSETQ. V was shortened by 9 bases and J by 1 base, with 13 bases between the two germline ends. The CDR3 runs to 13 residues.

The chain joins TRBV23-1 to TRBJ2-5, with 13 bases fitting TRBD2. Being an ORF, TRBV23-1 has a function that is uncertain. The CDR3 runs to 16 residues. Germline trimming cut 4 bases from V and 5 bases from J; bases unmatched to any gene: 7. The CDR3 DNA is TGCGCCAGCAGTCCAGCCGGGACTAGCGGGGCGGAGACCCAGTACTTC. It encodes CASSPAGTSGAETQYF.

This clone has only a few counts. In the same sample, other DNA sequences code for this CDR3. This rearrangement joins TRBV29-1 to TRBJ1-5; D remains ambiguous. Germline-derived CDR1 and CDR2 are SQVTM and ANQGSEA. The CDR3 is 13 amino acids. Between the trimmed V and J ends, which lost 5 bases and 4 bases, there was a span of 12 bases. CDR3 protein: CSVYGGWNQPQHF. CDR3 sequence (DNA): TGCAGCGTTTATGGTGGCTGGAATCAGCCCCAGCATTTT.

The genes are TRBV7-8 and TRBJ2-5; D ambiguous. Trimming took off 3 bases at V and 5 bases at J, with 4 bases between the two ends. Germline CDR1 is SGHVS and CDR2 is FQNEAQ. The CDR3 spans 11 residues. In DNA, the CDR3 is TGTGCCAGCAGCTTTACTGAGACCCAGTACTTC. It is translated as CASSFTETQYF.

The CDR3 DNA sequence: TGTGCCAGCTCACCACCGGAGCCAACCGGGGAGCTGTTTTTT. As protein: CASSPPEPTGELFF. This chain links TRBV18 with TRBJ2-2; D is uncertain. Trimming took off 0 bases at V and 5 bases at J, with 7 bases between the two ends. Germline CDR1 is KGHSH and CDR2 is LQKENI. There are 14 residues in the CDR3.

In its sample, this clone is medium-sized. The chain links TRBV7-2 to TRBJ1-5; D unclear. The CDR3 totals 13 residues. Per germline, CDR1 SGHTA and CDR2 FQGNSA. The V end was cut by 1 base, the J end by 3 bases, with 4 bases between. The CDR3 DNA is TGTGCCAGCAGCTTAGGGCTCAATCAGCCCCAGCATTTT. Residues: CASSLGLNQPQHF.

The chain uses TRBV5-1 and TRBJ2-1, with D perhaps TRBD2 (6 bases). Trimming took off 0 bases at V and 8 bases at J, with 12 bases between the two ends. The CDR3 has 14 residues. Germline values: CDR1 SGHRS, CDR2 YFSETQ. CDR3 residues: CASSLVGGLDEQFF. The CDR3 nucleotides are TGCGCCAGCAGCTTGGTTGGAGGGCTGGATGAGCAGTTCTTC.